This T cell receptor (beta chain) was captured in a study of T cells in Graves' hyperthyroidism and ophthalmopathy. Amplification of TCR beta CDR3 regions used RNA as the template. Using the HTBI primer set, a first-round RT-PCR was run on the TCR CDR3. TCRdb reprocessed the multiplex PCR reads via MiXCR and lists one record per CDR3 protein. Here the sample spans a few hundred thousand distinct CDR3 sequences, approximately 49% being singletons. Exclusion criteria comprised uncontrolled infection, other autoimmune disease, pregnancy or lactation. V was clipped by 0 bases and J by 8 bases, with 17 bases between them. The CDR3 contains 16 residues. Germline loops: CDR1 ENHRY, CDR2 SYGVKD.

The chain links TRBV10-3 to TRBJ1-3; D may be TRBD1 (5 bases). Sequences were obtained from peripheral blood or thyroid tissue (not recorded which). The TCR sequence derives from an adult woman with Graves' disease, either hyperthyroidism or ophthalmopathy (not recorded which). The CDR3 DNA reads TGTGCCATCAGTGAGTCGGCGGGGGTAATTAGGGACACCATATATTTT. It is translated as CAISESAGVIRDTIYF.